The 24 T cell receptor beta chains below come from one sample, sequenced in a study of blood T cell repertoires in COVID-19. Repertoires were generated with immunoSEQ multiplex PCR, while TCRdb's copy carries only in-frame clones and drops some. The data hold some 130,000 clones, with more than 75% observed a single time. The sample taken for sequencing was PBMCs or T cells enriched from blood (not recorded which). These receptors were obtained from a woman in her forties or fifties who had recovered from COVID-19.

The gene calls are TRBV18 and TRBJ2-1; 12 positions agree with TRBD2. CDR3 length: 16 amino acids. Germline trimming cut 3 bases from V and 9 bases from J; bases unmatched to any gene: 9. Germline lookup yields CDR1 KGHSH and CDR2 LQKENI. In DNA, the CDR3 is TGTGCCAGCTCACCCTCCCTAGCGGGGGGGCCCGGTGAGCAGTTCTTC. It encodes CASSPSLAGGPGEQFF.

The chain recombines TRBV27 with TRBJ1-1; 8 bases line up with TRBD1. Germline-derived CDR1 and CDR2 are MNHEY and SMNVEV (reference sequence). The V gene end was trimmed by 5 bases and the J gene end by 1 base; junction bases not matched to a gene: 3. The CDR3 is 14 residues long. In DNA, the CDR3 is TGTGCCAGCAGTGGGGGGACAGGGAACACTGAAGCTTTCTTT. Protein product: CASSGGTGNTEAFF.

DNA of the CDR3: TGTGCCAGCAGCTCAGATGGCTACACCTTC. It yields the protein CASSSDGYTF. This chain connects TRBV7-9 to TRBJ1-2, with D uncertain. In germline, CDR1 is SEHNR, CDR2 FQNEAQ (reference sequence). V lost 4 bases and J lost 6, with 3 bases in between. This CDR3 is 10 amino acids long.

The chain has TRBV5-1 and TRBJ1-1, with 9 nucleotides matching TRBD1. V trimming: 7 bases; J trimming: 3 bases; junction bases outside the gene matches: 4. The CDR3 length is 13 residues. Germline V gives CDR1 SGHRS, CDR2 YFSETQ. CDR3 loop: CASGDRGDTEAFF. In DNA form, the CDR3 reads TGCGCCAGCGGCGACAGGGGGGACACTGAAGCTTTCTTT.

The chain joins TRBV9 to TRBJ1-2, with 8 bases identical to TRBD1. Germline V gene sequence: CDR1 SGDLS, CDR2 YYNGEE. The V and J ends lost 2 bases and 4 bases, in that order; junction bases with no gene match: 4. The CDR3 contains 14 residues. CDR3 sequence (DNA): TGTGCCAGCAGCGTTGGACAGGGCTTCTATGGCTACACCTTC. Its protein is CASSVGQGFYGYTF.

The rearrangement joins TRBV10-1 to TRBJ1-1; 7 bases agree with TRBD1. The CDR3 has 14 amino acids. The ends lost 4 bases at V and 0 bases at J; junction bases unmatched: 2. Germline loops: CDR1 WNHNN, CDR2 SYGVQD (reference sequence). CDR3 sequence (DNA): TGCGCCAGCAGTGCAGGGGGTATGAACACTGAAGCTTTCTTT. This sequence encodes CASSAGGMNTEAFF.

The chain is built from TRBV7-3 and TRBJ1-2; no clear D. V was shortened by 5 bases and J by 3 bases, with 10 bases between the two germline ends. Germline V gene sequence: CDR1 SGHTA, CDR2 FQGTGA. CDR3 length: 13 residues. The CDR3 protein is CASSPQRDYGYTF. CDR3 nucleotides: TGTGCCAGCAGCCCCCAGAGGGACTATGGCTACACCTTC.

This clone was seen more than once but under ten times. The chain has TRBV5-8 and TRBJ1-2, with D uncertain. The CDR3 length is 13 residues. V gave up 0 bases and J gave up 4 bases, with 7 bases separating them. Germline V gene lookup returns CDR1 SGHTS and CDR2 YDEGEE. In DNA, the CDR3 is TGTGCCAGCAGCTTGGAACGGGGCTATGGCTACACCTTC. It is translated as CASSLERGYGYTF.

This clone was recorded once. The rearrangement uses TRBV2 and TRBJ1-6, with TRBD1 as a possible D gene (5 bases). CDR1 and CDR2 (germline): SNHLY, FYNNEI. Trimming pared 1 base from V and 6 bases from J, leaving 10 bases between. CDR3 length: 15 residues. CDR3 nucleotides: TGTGCCAGCAGTGAAGAGCAGGGAGGTAATTCACCCCTCCACTTT. Its translation: CASSEEQGGNSPLHF.

This chain links TRBV3-1 (or the pseudogene TRBV3-2) with TRBJ2-3; D is undetermined. The CDR3 runs 19 residues. CDR1 and CDR2 (germline): LGHDT, YNNKEL (reference sequence). The V end was cut by 1 base, the J end by 1 base, with 21 bases between. The CDR3: CASSQVSLLSEWGTDTQYF. CDR3 nucleotide sequence: TGTGCCAGCAGCCAAGTTTCGCTACTATCGGAGTGGGGCACAGATACGCAGTATTTT.

The chain uses TRBV5-4 and TRBJ2-1, with a weak D call TRBD1 (5 bases). Trimming shortened V by 4 bases and J by 8 bases, and 16 bases separated the two germline ends. CDR3 length: 14 residues. The V gene's germline CDR1 is SGHNT and CDR2 YYREEE (reference sequence). The CDR3 sequence is CASSPSDSIHEQFF. CDR3 nucleotide sequence: TGTGCCAGCAGCCCGTCAGACAGTATCCATGAGCAGTTCTTC.

This clone appeared a few times. The genes are TRBV6-5 and TRBJ1-1, with a tentative D call TRBD1 (5 bases). CDR3 length: 15 residues. From germline, CDR1 is MNHEY and CDR2 SVGAGI. V dropped 5 bases and J dropped 5 bases, with 18 bases sitting between them. This CDR3 is CASSPLMGGRTEAFF. CDR3 sequence (DNA): TGTGCCAGCAGTCCCTTGATGGGGGGGAGAACTGAAGCTTTCTTT.

The chain employs TRBV3-1 (or the pseudogene TRBV3-2) and TRBJ1-2, with D possibly being TRBD1 (5 bases). The germline gives CDR1 LGHDT, CDR2 YNNKEL (reference sequence). The V end lost 2 bases, the J end lost 3 bases, and 16 bases lay between the germline ends. CDR3 length: 16 amino acids. The DNA of the CDR3 is TGTGCCAGCAGCCAAACCTGGGACGGAGGGGACTATGGCTACACCTTC. Translation: CASSQTWDGGDYGYTF.

The chain carries TRBV5-1 and TRBJ1-6; TRBD1 agrees at 10 bases. Germline values: CDR1 SGHRS, CDR2 YFSETQ. Trimming at V came to 0 bases and at J to 9 bases, leaving 15 bases not matched to a gene. CDR3 length: 19 residues. The CDR3 is CASSLDSFGRDRGVSPLHF. CDR3 sequence (DNA): TGCGCCAGCAGCTTGGACAGCTTTGGCCGGGACAGGGGAGTTTCACCCCTCCACTTT.

This sequence joins TRBV15 and TRBJ1-2, with D tentatively TRBD1 (6 bases). The V end lost 1 base, the J end lost 8 bases, and 20 bases lay between the germline ends. This CDR3 is built from 16 residues. Germline assignment: CDR1 LNHNV and CDR2 YYDKDF (reference sequence). The CDR3 spells CATSRGGTGRKGGYTF. CDR3 sequence (DNA): TGTGCCACCAGCAGAGGTGGAACAGGGCGAAAGGGAGGCTACACCTTC.

This clone has a handful of counts. V gene TRBV28 combines with J gene TRBJ1-1, with 8 nucleotides matching TRBD1. The V gene's germline CDR1 is MDHEN and CDR2 SYDVKM. This CDR3 contains 13 residues. V gave up 8 bases and J gave up 3 bases; unmatched junction bases: 5. The CDR3 is CASFQTGDTEAFF. CDR3 in DNA: TGTGCCAGCTTTCAGACAGGGGACACTGAAGCTTTCTTT.

This clone was seen a handful of times. The chain is built from TRBV19 and TRBJ1-2; possibly TRBD1 for D (5 bases). V was cut by 9 bases and J by 5 bases, with 16 bases left in between. The CDR3 consists of 13 residues. From germline, CDR1 is LNHDA and CDR2 SQIVND (reference sequence). The CDR3 region has the DNA TGTGCCAGCCCGTGGGGCGGAACGTATGGCTACACCTTC. This gives the protein CASPWGGTYGYTF.

V usage is TRBV6-5 and J usage is TRBJ2-2; TRBD2 is a possible D gene (5 bases). V was cut by 3 bases and J by 8 bases, with 10 bases left in between. Germline-derived CDR1 and CDR2 are MNHEY and SVGAGI. The CDR3 consists of 13 residues. CDR3 nucleotide sequence: TGTGCCAGCAGTTATACCCCGGGGGGGGAGCTGTTTTTT. As protein: CASSYTPGGELFF.

The genes are TRBV28 and TRBJ1-2, with 11 positions matching TRBD1. J was trimmed by 5 bases and V by 6 bases; bases with no gene match: 8. The germline CDR1 and CDR2 sequences are MDHEN and SYDVKM. This CDR3 is built from 15 residues. The chain's CDR3 is CASSSGTGGEYGYTF. DNA for the CDR3: TGTGCCAGCAGCTCCGGGACAGGGGGGGAGTATGGCTACACCTTC.

The V call is TRBV3-1 (or the pseudogene TRBV3-2), the J call TRBJ2-7; TRBD2 agrees at 8 bases. The CDR3 spans 14 residues. V was clipped by 1 base and J by 2 bases; unmatched bases: 1. Germline V gene sequence: CDR1 LGHDT, CDR2 YNNKEL (reference sequence). CDR3 DNA: TGTGCCAGCAGCCAAGTCGGGGGGGCCTACGAGCAGTACTTC. This encodes CASSQVGGAYEQYF.

This clone was counted only a few times. The rearrangement joins TRBV6-5 to TRBJ2-7, with D possibly TRBD1 on 5 matching bases. Deletions cut 7 bases from V and 0 bases from J, with 13 bases between. This CDR3 contains 14 residues. Germline CDR1 reads MNHEY; CDR2 reads SVGAGI. The CDR3 region is CASTQGKSSYEQYV. CDR3 nucleotides: TGTGCCAGCACCCAGGGTAAAAGCTCCTACGAGCAGTACGTC.

The rearrangement uses TRBV3-1 (or the pseudogene TRBV3-2) and TRBJ2-2; D may be TRBD1 (5 bases). Trimming left V 4 bases short and J 3 bases short, with 9 bases between. This CDR3 region has 14 residues. CDR1 and CDR2 (germline): LGHDT, YNNKEL (reference sequence). CDR3 sequence (DNA): TGTGCCAGCAGCCGACAGTGGGACACCGGGGAGCTGTTTTTT. Translated: CASSRQWDTGELFF.

This clone appeared once. The rearrangement joins TRBV10-3 to TRBJ1-5, with TRBD1 as a possible D gene (5 bases). V was trimmed by 0 bases and J by 6 bases, leaving 12 bases between them. Germline-derived CDR1 and CDR2 are ENHRY and SYGVKD. There are 15 residues in the CDR3. The CDR3 sequence: CAISESTGGIQPQHF. The CDR3 region has the DNA TGTGCCATCAGTGAGTCGACGGGGGGGATTCAGCCCCAGCATTTT.

This clone is a singleton in its sample. V and J are TRBV21-1 and TRBJ1-2; no check of the table's D call, TRBD1, against the DNA was made. TRBV21-1 is flagged as a pseudogene. CDR3 size: 17 residues. The CDR3, as DNA: TGTGCCAGCAGCATAGCCCCGACAGGGGGCGTCGGCTATGGCTACACCTTC. Its protein product is CASSIAPTGGVGYGYTF.